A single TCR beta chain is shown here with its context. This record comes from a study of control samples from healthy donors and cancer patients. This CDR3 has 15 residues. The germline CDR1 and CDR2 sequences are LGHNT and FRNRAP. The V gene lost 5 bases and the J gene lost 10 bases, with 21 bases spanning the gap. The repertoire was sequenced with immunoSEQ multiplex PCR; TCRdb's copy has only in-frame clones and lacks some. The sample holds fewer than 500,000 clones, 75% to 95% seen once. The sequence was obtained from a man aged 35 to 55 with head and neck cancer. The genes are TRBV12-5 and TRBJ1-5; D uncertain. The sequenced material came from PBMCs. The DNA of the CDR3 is TGTGCTAGTGGTCCCGGACGTCCCCAGGCCCTACCCCAGCATTTT. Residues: CASGPGRPQALPQHF.